The present T cell receptor (beta chain) was sequenced within a study of blood T cell repertoires in COVID-19 (dated by TCRdb to about 2020). About the investigation overall: Collaborator samples came from the United States, Italy and Spain and covered acute and convalescent phases of COVID-19. The samples were drawn from two sources: the first 160 participants of the ongoing ImmuneRACE study, and 1,200 or so subjects contributed by 6 global collaborators. The dataset comprised deeply sampled blood TCRbeta repertoires from subjects exposed to, actively infected with, or recovered from COVID-19. Sample metadata almost always included a de-identified subject ID, COVID-19 status, age in years and sex. The material from the prospective study consisted of cDNA or gDNA derived from T cells, B-cell-depleted T cells, or PBMCs. Where available, HLA class I and class II types were taken from metadata supplied by the sample provider and were not determined by assay-based typing. The repertoires were released in a freely available public database intended as a resource for research on the immune response to SARS-CoV-2. General conclusions and limits of the study: Clinical and demographic metadata were provided uncurated, with the amount varying by source and participant.

TCRbeta CDR3 regions were amplified from genomic DNA by means of the immunoSEQ Assay, a bias-controlled multiplex PCR. The study's own analysis went as follows. Nucleated cell counts per sample were estimated from amplification of reference gene primers within the assay. Sequence reads were collapsed and filtered to measure the absolute abundance of every unique TCRbeta CDR3 rearrangement. For each sample, productive Simpson clonality was calculated as the square root of Simpson's diversity index across productive rearrangements. TCRdb retrieved this table from immuneACCESS and kept in-frame rearrangements only. Not all clones are present; in checked studies, unresolved V genes account for under half, and no reason is known for the remainder. That table furnishes V, J and clone size, whereas the DNA furnished D and trimming. The sample table holds around 140,000 clones, of which roughly 90% were seen once. 2.5% to 3% of the sample comes from the top ten.

Each collaborating institution followed its own protocols to collect whole blood in K2EDTA tubes. For TCRbeta analysis, collaborators shipped samples as frozen whole blood, isolated PBMCs, or DNA extracted from either of those sample types. This clone was counted a single time. No cognate antigen has been identified for it. The sample holds no much larger clone one base away, and base qualities are not on file. The cysteine opens and the phenylalanine closes a CDR3 of 11 amino acids. Only the CDR3 region is kept as DNA, spanning 33 bases read in frame from base 1. The trim is 4 bases for V and 8 bases for J, with a gap of 7 bases between the germline ends. According to the germline V gene, CDR1 reads SGHDT and CDR2 reads YYEEEE.

Sequenced material: peripheral blood. The chain uses TRBV5-6 and TRBJ2-1; TRBD1 is a possible D gene, resting on 5 matching bases. The origin of this receptor is a man aged 60 to 69 with active or convalescent COVID-19. The DNA sequence follows: TGTGCCAGCAGCCTGACAGATGAGCAGTTCTTC. This yields the protein CASSLTDEQFF.